Listed here are 26 T cell receptor beta chains from one sample, sequenced in a study of blood T cell repertoires in COVID-19. The repertoire was sequenced with immunoSEQ multiplex PCR; TCRdb's copy has only in-frame clones and lacks some. Altogether 88,000 or so clones are present, 85% being singletons, with the ten largest covering 3.8%. Sequencing was carried out using peripheral blood. All receptors derive from a man aged 55 to 69 with acute or convalescent COVID-19.

The CDR3 DNA follows: TGTGCAAGTCGCTTAGCGACACTCACTAACTATGGCTACACCTTC. This gives the protein CASRLATLTNYGYTF. V gene TRBV12-2 combines with J gene TRBJ1-2; TRBD1 was called by the table and not checked on the DNA. TRBV12-2 is recorded as a pseudogene. CDR3 length equals 15 residues.

V gene TRBV10-3 combines with J gene TRBJ2-7, with 10 positions matching TRBD2. The germline V gene has CDR1 ENHRY and CDR2 SYGVKD. J gave up 5 bases and V 11 bases, and 15 bases lay outside the gene matches. The CDR3 loop spans 15 amino acids. The CDR3: CAALPASGSRDEQYF. In DNA, the CDR3 is TGTGCCGCCCTTCCCGCTAGCGGGAGTCGCGACGAGCAGTACTTC.

This chain links TRBV7-8 with TRBJ1-5; 9 nucleotides line up with TRBD1. The ends lost 1 base at V and 5 bases at J; junction bases unmatched: 3. The CDR3 length is 15 residues. Germline V gene lookup returns CDR1 SGHVS and CDR2 FQNEAQ. Written as DNA, the CDR3 is TGTGCCAGCAGCTTAGACAGGGGGCGCGATCAGCCCCAGCATTTT. Its protein product is CASSLDRGRDQPQHF.

The genes are TRBV7-2 and TRBJ2-1, with TRBD2 matching 12 bases. This CDR3 has 15 amino acids. With V trimmed by 1 base and J by 12 bases, 7 bases remained unmatched. The germline V gene has CDR1 SGHTA and CDR2 FQGNSA. CDR3 sequence (DNA): TGTGCCAGCAGCTTAGGGCTAGCGGGGGGGGAATCGCAGTTCTTC. Its protein is CASSLGLAGGESQFF.

In this sample, this clone turned up a few times. V and J are TRBV6-2 or TRBV6-3 and TRBJ2-3; TRBD1 matches 9 bases. The CDR3 totals 16 residues. Trimming at V came to 2 bases and at J to 6 bases, leaving 9 bases not matched to a gene. Germline-derived CDR1 and CDR2 are MNHEY and SVGEGT. CDR3 coding DNA: TGTGCCAGCAGTTACCCGGCAGGGACAGGGTCGGATACGCAGTATTTT. Encoded protein: CASSYPAGTGSDTQYF.

The DNA of the CDR3 is TGTGCCACCAGCAGAGATTGGGCAGGGTCAGAGACCCAGTACTTC. It yields the protein CATSRDWAGSETQYF. The genes are TRBV15 and TRBJ2-5; D perhaps matches TRBD1 (5 bases). The CDR3 runs to 15 residues. Looked up from germline, CDR1 is LNHNV and CDR2 is YYDKDF (reference sequence). The V end was cut by 0 bases, the J end by 4 bases, with 12 bases between.

This rearrangement joins TRBV7-6 to TRBJ2-3, with D possibly being TRBD2 (5 bases). This CDR3 is 13 amino acids long. V lost 1 base to trimming and J lost 7 bases, with 9 bases between them. From germline, CDR1 is SGHVS and CDR2 FNYEAQ. In DNA, the CDR3 is TGTGCCAGCAGCTTAGGGAGAGGGAATACGCAGTATTTT. It encodes CASSLGRGNTQYF.

This sequence joins TRBV12-3 or TRBV12-4 and TRBJ1-3; D is unclear. Trimming left V 8 bases short and J 0 bases short, with 8 bases between. The CDR3 consists of 13 residues. The CDR3: CASRPGSGNTIYF. The CDR3, as DNA: TGTGCCAGCCGTCCGGGCTCTGGAAACACCATATATTTT.

The chain uses TRBV6-6 and TRBJ2-1, with 9 bases identical to TRBD2. After removal of 0 bases from V and 8 bases from J, the junction contained 5 bases not matched to a gene. This CDR3 region has 15 residues. Germline V gene sequence: CDR1 MNHNY, CDR2 SVGAGI (reference sequence). The CDR3 reads CASSYSGGRAHEQFF. CDR3 sequence (DNA): TGTGCCAGCAGTTACTCGGGCGGGAGGGCGCATGAGCAGTTCTTC.

The CDR3: CATKRDIVETQYF. The CDR3 DNA reads TGTGCCACCAAGCGGGACATCGTTGAGACCCAGTACTTC. This chain connects TRBV2 to TRBJ2-5, with D perhaps TRBD2 (7 bases). The CDR3 totals 13 residues. The V end lost 10 bases, the J end lost 5 bases, and 17 bases lay between the germline ends. The germline CDR1 and CDR2 sequences are SNHLY and FYNNEI.

This rearrangement joins TRBV11-2 to TRBJ1-6, with D perhaps TRBD1 (5 bases). Germline-derived CDR1 and CDR2 are SGHAT and FQNNGV. The CDR3 length is 15 residues. Trimming left V 1 base short and J 9 bases short, with 13 bases between. The DNA for the CDR3 is TGTGCCAGCAGCTTAGTATCAGGGCCCGTTTCACCCCTCCACTTT. This translates into CASSLVSGPVSPLHF.

The V and J genes are TRBV6-1 and TRBJ1-2; D gene ambiguous. Germline-derived CDR1 and CDR2 are MNHNS and SASEGT. There are 16 residues in the CDR3. The V end was cut by 2 bases, the J end by 4 bases, with 17 bases between. CDR3 amino acids: CASSESRPRNLYGYTF. CDR3 nucleotide sequence: TGTGCCAGCAGTGAAAGCAGGCCGAGAAATCTCTATGGCTACACCTTC.

The chain combines TRBV7-2 with TRBJ2-7; D is possibly TRBD1 (6 bases). V was shortened by 1 base and J by 3 bases, with 13 bases between the two germline ends. CDR3 size: 15 residues. CDR1 is SGHTA and CDR2 is FQGNSA in the germline V gene. The CDR3, as DNA: TGTGCCAGCAGCTTAGTATCGGGACAAAACTACGAGCAGTACTTC. The encoded protein is CASSLVSGQNYEQYF.

The rearrangement joins TRBV9 to TRBJ1-6; 9 nucleotides match TRBD1. Trimming cost V 3 bases and J 6 bases; bases outside gene matches: 7. The CDR3 consists of 16 residues. CDR1 and CDR2 from the germline V gene are SGDLS and YYNGEE. The CDR3 here is CASSERGQGVNSPLHF. The CDR3 DNA is TGTGCCAGCAGCGAGCGGGGACAGGGTGTTAATTCACCCCTCCACTTT.

The chain employs TRBV5-1 and TRBJ2-7; D may be TRBD1 (5 bases). CDR1 is SGHRS, CDR2 YFSETQ, per germline. The ends were cut back, 0 bases at V and 2 bases at J, with 9 bases in the middle. The CDR3 sequence is 14 residues long. The DNA of the CDR3 is TGCGCCAGCAGCTTGGGGAGACAGACCTACGAGCAGTACTTC. Amino acid sequence: CASSLGRQTYEQYF.

The genes are TRBV28 and TRBJ1-5, with D tentatively TRBD1 (5 bases). Trimming left V 2 bases short and J 3 bases short, with 20 bases between. CDR1 is MDHEN and CDR2 is SYDVKM in the germline V gene. CDR3 length equals 18 residues. DNA of the CDR3: TGTGCCAGCAGTTTAAGCGTACTCGGCCGGGGGTTCAATCAGCCCCAGCATTTT. This translates into CASSLSVLGRGFNQPQHF.

This clone was detected once. V usage is TRBV6-1 and J usage is TRBJ1-1; a weak D match, TRBD1 (5 bases). Germline CDR1 MNHNS, CDR2 SASEGT. The CDR3 contains 17 residues. Trimming took 2 bases from V and 0 from J, leaving 16 bases between them. CDR3 DNA: TGTGCCAGCAGTGAAAACAAGGGCCGGGGGATGAACACTGAAGCTTTCTTT. It translates to CASSENKGRGMNTEAFF.

This clone has only one observation. V usage is TRBV5-1 and J usage is TRBJ2-7; D gene unclear. Germline V lookup: CDR1 SGHRS, CDR2 YFSETQ. Trimming removed 1 base at V and 2 bases at J, with 7 bases between. The CDR3 runs 13 residues. CDR3 residues: CASSLQATYEQYF. DNA of the CDR3: TGCGCCAGCAGCTTGCAGGCGACCTACGAGCAGTACTTC. Filled out from reference TRBV5-1 and TRBJ2-7, the complete variable domain reads KAGVTQTPRYLIKTRGQQVTLSCSPISGHRSVSWYQQTPGQGLQFLFEYFSETQRNKGNFPGRFSGRQFSNSRSEMNVSTLELGDSALYLCASSLQATYEQYFGPGTRLTVT.

The V and J genes are TRBV30 and TRBJ1-5; 7 positions match TRBD1. Germline V gene lookup returns CDR1 GTSNPN and CDR2 SVGIG (reference sequence). The CDR3 spans 15 residues. With 0 bases clipped from V and 2 bases from J, the junction kept 4 bases outside the gene matches. Written as DNA, the CDR3 is TGTGCCTGGAGTGTACTGGGGACAGGCAATCAGCCCCAGCATTTT. This gives the protein CAWSVLGTGNQPQHF.

This clone came up many times. This chain joins TRBV30 and TRBJ1-3; D might be TRBD1 (5 bases). This CDR3 has 13 residues. The V end lost 5 bases, the J end lost 4 bases, and 12 bases lay between the germline ends. Germline V gene data show CDR1 as GTSNPN and CDR2 as SVGIG (reference sequence). The CDR3 DNA follows: TGTGCCTGGTGCGGGACCAGAGGAAACACCATATATTTT. Residues: CAWCGTRGNTIYF.

The chain combines TRBV19 with TRBJ2-3; 12 nucleotides line up with TRBD2. V was clipped by 5 bases and J by 5 bases; unmatched bases: 8. Germline V gives CDR1 LNHDA, CDR2 SQIVND (reference sequence). The CDR3 runs to 16 residues. CDR3 nucleotides: TGTGCCAGTAGTGCTATGACTAGCGGGGGAGGAGATACGCAGTATTTT. As protein: CASSAMTSGGGDTQYF. The whole variable domain, filled in from reference TRBV19 and TRBJ2-3, reads DGGITQSPKYLFRKEGQNVTLSCEQNLNHDAMYWYRQDPGQGLRLIYYSQIVNDFQKGDIAEGYSVSREKKESFPLTVTSAQKNPTAFYLCASSAMTSGGGDTQYFGPGTRLTVL.

The CDR3 protein is CASRTQGGDQPQHF. The CDR3 DNA reads TGTGCCAGCAGGACTCAGGGTGGAGATCAGCCCCAGCATTTT. The genes are TRBV28 and TRBJ1-5; weak D call: TRBD1 (5 bases). The germline V and J ends were trimmed by 6 bases and 5 bases, with 14 bases remaining between them. CDR1 and CDR2 (germline): MDHEN, SYDVKM. The CDR3 runs to 14 residues.

The genes are TRBV4-1 and TRBJ2-1, with 13 bases identical to TRBD2. V shed 6 bases and J 4 bases; nucleotides not matched to a gene: 6. Germline CDR1 reads MGHRA; CDR2 reads YSYEKL. The CDR3 runs 16 residues. CDR3 sequence reads: CASRKGLAGSYNEQFF. Written as DNA, the CDR3 is TGCGCCAGCAGGAAGGGACTAGCGGGAAGTTACAATGAGCAGTTCTTC.

V usage is TRBV11-1 and J usage is TRBJ2-5; 10 bases align to TRBD2. CDR1 is SGHAT, CDR2 FQDESV, per germline (reference sequence). V lost 5 bases and J lost 2; bases outside the gene matches: 5. The length of the CDR3 is 15 residues. The CDR3 spells CASSRTSGQQETQYF. The CDR3 nucleotides read TGTGCCAGCAGCAGGACTAGCGGACAGCAAGAGACCCAGTACTTC.

CDR3 loop: CASSLALEKRQTQYF. CDR3 nucleotides: TGTGCCAGCAGCTTAGCGCTAGAAAAGCGGCAGACCCAGTACTTC. The chain uses TRBV7-2 and TRBJ2-5; perhaps TRBD2 as D (5 bases). Germline V gene sequence: CDR1 SGHTA, CDR2 FQGNSA. Trimming took 0 bases from V and 6 from J, leaving 14 bases between them. The CDR3 is 15 residues long.

The chain links TRBV3-1 (or the pseudogene TRBV3-2) to TRBJ1-4; 8 nucleotides match TRBD1. This CDR3 region has 16 residues. Germline CDR1 and CDR2: LGHDT and YNNKEL (reference sequence). V shed 0 bases, J shed 7 bases, and the junction held 7 bases outside the gene matches. The CDR3 sequence: CASSQDWAGGLEKLFF. The CDR3 DNA reads as TGTGCCAGCAGCCAAGATTGGGCAGGGGGCCTTGAAAAACTGTTTTTT.